These 24 T cell receptor beta chains were sequenced from one sample in a study of T-cell reconstitution after alpha-beta-depleted transplantation in children. A TCRbeta library incorporating unique molecular identifiers was prepared. TCRdb re-called the PCR reads through MiXCR, storing one row per CDR3 protein. Altogether about a million distinct CDR3 sequences are present, roughly 29% being singletons, with the ten largest covering roughly 27%. The sample in question was PBMCs, mostly from graft donor cells, obtained 360 days after TCRalphabeta/CD19-depleted stem cell transplant. The origin of the receptors is a boy in the first two years of life who had a stem cell transplant for SCID, so the T cells may come from the graft donor.

This clonotype was counted ten times or more. The genes are TRBV4-2 and TRBJ2-7; unclear D gene. Germline V lookup: CDR1 LGHNA, CDR2 YNFKEQ. The CDR3 has 15 amino acids. The V and J ends lost 0 bases and 3 bases respectively, with 12 bases between them. CDR3 sequence: CASSQDPGKDYEQYF. DNA for the CDR3: TGTGCCAGCAGCCAAGATCCAGGAAAGGACTACGAGCAGTACTTC.

This chain connects TRBV5-6 to TRBJ2-4; TRBD1 agrees at 10 bases. There are 16 residues in the CDR3. Germline trimming cut 1 base from V and 2 bases from J; bases unmatched to any gene: 3. The V gene's germline CDR1 is SGHDT and CDR2 YYEEEE. The CDR3: CASSLPGQGTKNIQYF. Written as DNA, the CDR3 is TGTGCCAGCAGCTTGCCGGGACAGGGGACCAAAAACATTCAGTACTTC.

V and J are TRBV12-3 or TRBV12-4 and TRBJ1-1; D gene uncertain. The V end was cut by 1 base, the J end by 7 bases, with 4 bases between. The CDR3 runs 11 residues. The CDR3 sequence is CASSLGLEAFF. The CDR3 nucleotides are TGTGCCAGCAGTTTAGGGCTTGAAGCTTTCTTT.

This chain connects TRBV29-1 to TRBJ2-3; D is tentatively TRBD1 or TRBD2 (6 bases each). Germline V gene lookup returns CDR1 SQVTM and CDR2 ANQGSEA. V was pared by 3 bases and J by 2 bases, with 12 bases between. The CDR3 totals 14 residues. This CDR3 reads CSVEEGGYTDTQYF. The CDR3, as DNA: TGCAGCGTTGAGGAGGGGGGCTACACAGATACGCAGTATTTT.

This chain links TRBV20-1 with TRBJ1-1, with D possibly matching TRBD1 (6 bases). Trimming pared 2 bases from V and 4 bases from J, leaving 17 bases between. Germline lookup yields CDR1 DFQATT and CDR2 SNEGSKA (reference sequence). The CDR3 covers 15 residues. CDR3 nucleotide sequence: TGCAGTGCTAGACGACAGGACTTCAGGGTCACTGAAGCTTTCTTT. Amino acids: CSARRQDFRVTEAFF.

This clonotype was counted between two and nine times. The chain combines TRBV20-1 with TRBJ2-7, with a possible D match to TRBD1 (6 bases). This CDR3 comprises 16 residues. V lost 5 bases and J 0 bases, leaving 20 bases between the germline ends. CDR1 and CDR2 (germline): DFQATT, SNEGSKA (reference sequence). The DNA for the CDR3 is TGCAGTGCTTCTCTTCCGACAGGAGTCATCTCCTACGAGCAGTACTTC. It codes for CSASLPTGVISYEQYF.

The rearrangement links TRBV7-9 to TRBJ2-2, with D perhaps matching TRBD1 or TRBD2 (5 bases each). This CDR3 has 15 amino acids. Germline V gives CDR1 SEHNR, CDR2 FQNEAQ (reference sequence). Trimming left V 5 bases short and J 0 bases short, with 10 bases between. The CDR3 sequence is CASSPWGTNTGELFF. The CDR3 DNA follows: TGTGCCAGCAGCCCTTGGGGGACGAACACCGGGGAGCTGTTTTTT.

This chain links TRBV27 with TRBJ1-6; D not resolved. Germline V gene lookup returns CDR1 MNHEY and CDR2 SMNVEV (reference sequence). The CDR3 length is 14 residues. V lost 1 base and J lost 7, with 8 bases in between. The CDR3 DNA is TGTGCCAGCAGTTTATTGGTCCCCAATTCACCCCTCCACTTT. It codes for CASSLLVPNSPLHF.

This clonotype is a singleton in its sample. The chain combines TRBV4-1 with TRBJ2-5; D is perhaps TRBD1 (5 bases). Trimming removed 1 base at V and 5 bases at J, with 17 bases between. CDR3 length equals 16 residues. Germline V lookup: CDR1 MGHRA, CDR2 YSYEKL. CDR3 sequence: CASSQAPDSLGETQYF. CDR3 sequence (DNA): TGCGCCAGCAGCCAAGCCCCCGACAGCCTAGGGGAGACCCAGTACTTC.

The chain carries TRBV5-6 and TRBJ1-5; no clear D gene. CDR1 and CDR2 from the germline V gene are SGHDT and YYEEEE. This CDR3 spans 13 amino acids. The V gene lost 4 bases and the J gene lost 7 bases, with 12 bases spanning the gap. The CDR3 reads CASSGPGEQPQHF. The CDR3 DNA sequence: TGTGCCAGCAGCGGTCCCGGGGAACAGCCCCAGCATTTT. Full variable domain (outside the CDR3, taken from reference TRBV5-6 and TRBJ1-5): DAGVTQSPTHLIKTRGQQVTLRCSPKSGHDTVSWYQQALGQGPQFIFQYYEEEERQRGNFPDRFSGHQFPNYSSELNVNALLLGDSALYLCASSGPGEQPQHFGDGTRLSIL.

This clonotype was found many times. The gene calls are TRBV3-1 and TRBJ1-2, with D unclear. The CDR3 consists of 11 residues. V lost 0 bases, J lost 7 bases, and 3 bases lay in between. Germline CDR1 reads LGHDT; CDR2 reads YNNKEL (reference sequence). CDR3 nucleotides: TGTGCCAGCAGCCAAGAGGGTGGCTACACCTTC. Encoded protein: CASSQEGGYTF.

The chain joins TRBV20-1 to TRBJ2-1; no clear D. Germline assignment: CDR1 DFQATT and CDR2 SNEGSKA (reference sequence). V was pared by 3 bases and J by 0 bases, with 9 bases between. The CDR3 totals 14 residues. For the CDR3, the DNA is TGCAGTGCTAGGGAACCGAGCTCCTACAATGAGCAGTTCTTC. The encoded protein is CSAREPSSYNEQFF.

V usage is TRBV28 and J usage is TRBJ2-1; tentatively, D is TRBD1 (5 bases). CDR3 length: 16 residues. V lost 2 bases and J lost 1, with 12 bases in between. Germline V gene lookup returns CDR1 MDHEN and CDR2 SYDVKM. The CDR3 is CASSLLGAWSYNEQFF. CDR3 nucleotides: TGTGCCAGCAGTTTACTTGGGGCCTGGTCCTACAATGAGCAGTTCTTC.

This clonotype has just a few counts. The chain couples TRBV5-1 to TRBJ2-3; 13 bases match TRBD2. After removal of 3 bases from V and 0 bases from J, the junction contained 10 bases not matched to a gene. The CDR3 covers 19 residues. Germline CDR1 SGHRS, CDR2 YFSETQ. The CDR3 coding sequence is TGCGCCAGCAGCTCATCTGGGACTAGCGGGGCCGCTAGCACAGATACGCAGTATTTT. This encodes CASSSSGTSGAASTDTQYF.

The J gene is TRBJ2-1, the V gene TRBV20-1; perhaps TRBD2 as D (5 bases). Germline lookup yields CDR1 DFQATT and CDR2 SNEGSKA (reference sequence). The CDR3 runs 12 residues. Between the trimmed V and J ends, which lost 8 bases and 4 bases, there was a span of 12 bases. The CDR3 protein is CSQRRNYNEQFF. The CDR3, as DNA: TGCAGTCAGCGGAGAAATTACAATGAGCAGTTCTTC.

The chain recombines TRBV2 with TRBJ1-3; unclear D gene. From germline, CDR1 is SNHLY and CDR2 FYNNEI. The CDR3 totals 16 residues. Trimming took 2 bases from V and 1 from J, leaving 12 bases between them. CDR3 nucleotides: TGTGCCAGCAGTGAAATCCATCCGGGATCTGGAAACACCATATATTTT. Translated: CASSEIHPGSGNTIYF.

The V gene is TRBV5-5, the J gene TRBJ1-5, with D perhaps TRBD1 (5 bases). Germline V gene lookup returns CDR1 SGHKS and CDR2 YYEKEE (reference sequence). The CDR3 extends over 15 amino acids. Trimming took 3 bases from V and 7 from J, leaving 17 bases between them. CDR3 nucleotide sequence: TGTGCCAGCAGCTCCCAGACAGAGCCCAGACAGCCCCAGCATTTT. Its translation: CASSSQTEPRQPQHF.

The chain combines TRBV27 with TRBJ2-7, with TRBD1 identical over 8 bases. This CDR3 comprises 13 residues. Germline V lookup: CDR1 MNHEY, CDR2 SMNVEV (reference sequence). With 8 bases clipped from V and 6 bases from J, the junction kept 9 bases outside the gene matches. The CDR3 nucleotides are TGTGCCAGCCAGGGGGCGCCATGGGCCGAGCAGTACTTC. It specifies CASQGAPWAEQYF.

The rearrangement uses TRBV7-8 and TRBJ1-2; 8 positions agree with TRBD1. The CDR3 spans 15 residues. The V segment lost 5 bases and the J segment 4 bases; nucleotides outside the gene matches: 9. Germline V CDR1 and CDR2: SGHVS, FQNEAQ. The CDR3 DNA reads as TGTGCCAGCAGCGCGCGACAGGGGAACTCCTATGGCTACACCTTC. Its translation: CASSARQGNSYGYTF.

This clonotype has more than one count but fewer than ten. V usage is TRBV25-1 and J usage is TRBJ1-1; the match to TRBD1 covers 8 bases. Germline lookup yields CDR1 MGHDK and CDR2 SYGVNS. The CDR3 totals 15 residues. With V trimmed by 3 bases and J by 5 bases, 8 bases remained unmatched. CDR3 residues: CASSDTWTGNTEAFF. CDR3 nucleotide sequence: TGTGCCAGCAGTGATACATGGACAGGGAATACTGAAGCTTTCTTT.

The genes are TRBV9 and TRBJ2-3; D not resolved. The CDR3 has 13 amino acids. V dropped 0 bases and J dropped 7 bases, with 9 bases sitting between them. Germline CDR1 SGDLS, CDR2 YYNGEE. The CDR3 DNA reads as TGTGCCAGCAGCGTAGGGCGGACCAATACGCAGTATTTT. Translation: CASSVGRTNTQYF.

The table lists this clonotype with a few counts. V usage is TRBV5-5 and J usage is TRBJ2-1; D is uncertain. Trimming took 4 bases from V and 9 from J, leaving 20 bases between them. CDR3 length: 15 residues. Germline assignment: CDR1 SGHKS and CDR2 YYEKEE (reference sequence). CDR3 sequence (DNA): TGTGCCAGCAGCCCAAGTTTAGGTACGGGTCCTGAGCAGTTCTTC. Protein: CASSPSLGTGPEQFF.

The gene calls are TRBV12-3 or TRBV12-4 and TRBJ1-5; D may be TRBD1 (6 bases). V gave up 5 bases and J gave up 0 bases, with 14 bases separating them. CDR3 length: 16 residues. CDR3 sequence reads: CASSPNRAYSNQPQHF. In DNA, the CDR3 is TGTGCCAGCAGTCCAAACAGGGCCTATAGCAATCAGCCCCAGCATTTT.

This chain links TRBV29-1 with TRBJ1-2; D call uncertain. Germline values: CDR1 SQVTM, CDR2 ANQGSEA. The V end was cut by 1 base, the J end by 8 bases, with 2 bases between. This CDR3 region has 9 residues. The CDR3 region is CSVEAGYTF. CDR3 bases: TGCAGCGTTGAAGCGGGCTACACCTTC.